The 9 T cell receptor beta chains below were found in one sample sequenced in a study of blood T cells in healthy people across ages. Then a second PCR, running roughly 7 to 11 cycles, was carried out with a sample-barcoded 5' primer and a J-beta primer mix. TCRdb reprocessed the 5' RACE reads via MiXCR and lists one record per CDR3 protein. The repertoire includes 650,000 to 1,000,000 distinct CDR3 sequences, 46% of them detected once, and approximately 18% sits in the top ten. Input material: blood. These receptors all come from a man older than 75 in good health.

A note on this clonotype: The junction departs from germline at one end; a sequencing error may be responsible. The chain carries TRBV6-6 and TRBJ2-5; D is possibly TRBD1 (7 bases). The CDR3 consists of 14 residues. Germline values: CDR1 MNHNY, CDR2 SVGAGI (reference sequence). The CDR3 nucleotides are TGTGCCGGCAGTTACTCCAGGGGGGCTGGTACCCAGTACTTC. Translation gives CAGSYSRGAGTQYF.

J is TRBJ2-4 and V is TRBV29-1, with 9 bases aligning to TRBD1. V lost 0 bases to trimming and J lost 8 bases; unmatched junction nucleotides: 5. CDR3 length: 14 amino acids. Germline CDR1 SQVTM, CDR2 ANQGSEA. CDR3 nucleotide sequence: TGCAGCGTTGAAGAGGGGGACAGGGACCACATTCAGTACTTC. It encodes CSVEEGDRDHIQYF.

The chain has TRBV7-9 and TRBJ2-3; D is possibly TRBD1 or TRBD2 (6 bases each). Germline CDR1 and CDR2: SEHNR and FQNEAQ (reference sequence). V lost 3 bases and J lost 4, with 11 bases in between. The CDR3 loop spans 14 amino acids. The CDR3 coding sequence is TGTGCCAGCAGCTTGGAGGGGGATGCAGATACGCAGTATTTT. Translated, it gives CASSLEGDADTQYF. Drawing the rest from reference TRBV7-9 and TRBJ2-3, the complete variable domain is DTGVSQNPRHKITKRGQNVTFRCDPISEHNRLYWYRQTLGQGPEFLTYFQNEAQLEKSRLLSDRFSAERPKGSFSTLEIQRTEQGDSAMYLCASSLEGDADTQYFGPGTRLTVL.

This clonotype occurred once. V gene TRBV6-4 combines with J gene TRBJ2-1, with TRBD1 matching over 9 bases. V lost 3 bases to trimming and J lost 6 bases; unmatched junction nucleotides: 3. The CDR3 is 14 amino acids. Germline-derived CDR1 and CDR2 are MRHNA and SNTAGT. The CDR3 bases are TGTGCCAGCAGTGAGACAGGGGGGGGCAATGAGCAGTTCTTC. It encodes CASSETGGGNEQFF.

The chain carries TRBV5-1 and TRBJ1-2; D is ambiguous. This CDR3 contains 14 residues. Germline CDR1 reads SGHRS; CDR2 reads YFSETQ. Trimming left V 4 bases short and J 8 bases short, with 18 bases between. The CDR3 spells CASSATSPPKGYTF. In nucleotides, the CDR3 is TGCGCCAGCAGCGCAACCAGCCCCCCTAAGGGCTACACCTTC.

This clonotype appeared many times. V and J are TRBV7-2 and TRBJ2-1; D not certain. The CDR3 runs to 14 residues. Germline V gene sequence: CDR1 SGHTA, CDR2 FQGNSA. Trimming stripped 5 bases from V and 3 bases from J, with 11 bases between. The CDR3 region has the DNA TGTGCCAGCAGCCACGGCGAGATCTACAATGAGCAGTTCTTC. Translation gives CASSHGEIYNEQFF.

CDR3 region: CASSKGLAVDNEQFF. The CDR3 DNA reads TGTGCCAGCAGCAAGGGACTAGCGGTCGACAATGAGCAGTTCTTC. The gene calls are TRBV7-9 and TRBJ2-1, with 11 nucleotides matching TRBD2. Per germline, CDR1 SEHNR and CDR2 FQNEAQ (reference sequence). Germline trimming cut 5 bases from V and 5 bases from J; bases unmatched to any gene: 5. The CDR3 is 15 residues long.

The V call is TRBV25-1, the J call TRBJ1-4; the D gene is possibly TRBD1 (5 bases). The CDR3 is 13 amino acids. The V gene lost 6 bases and the J gene lost 2 bases, with 7 bases spanning the gap. CDR1 is MGHDK, CDR2 SYGVNS, per germline. This CDR3 is CASRTATNEKLFF. CDR3 nucleotides: TGTGCCAGCAGGACAGCTACTAATGAAAAACTGTTTTTT.

This clonotype was observed many times. This chain uses TRBV4-2 with TRBJ2-5; D is uncertain. The V gene's germline CDR1 is LGHNA and CDR2 YNFKEQ. CDR3 size: 15 residues. Between the trimmed V and J ends, which lost 4 bases and 4 bases, there was a span of 16 bases. The CDR3 reads CASSRASQQGETQYF. CDR3 coding DNA: TGTGCCAGCAGCCGGGCCTCACAACAAGGAGAGACCCAGTACTTC.